The 8 T cell receptor beta chains in this list originate from one sample, sequenced in a study of shared clonotypes between healthy human individuals. Repertoires were generated with immunoSEQ multiplex PCR, while TCRdb's copy carries only in-frame clones and drops some. The sample records about 2.1 million clones, over 85% being singletons. As defined, naive CD8 cells were CD45RO-negative and positively selected for CCR7, with terminally differentiated effector memory CD45RA+ cells excluded. Material: naive CD8+ T cells from PBMCs. The receptors shown here come from a man between 18 and 35 years old in good health. Some clones in this sample may be carry-over from other donors' samples.

The V gene is TRBV9, the J gene TRBJ1-3; D is possibly TRBD1 (6 bases). This CDR3 is 16 amino acids long. The germline V gene has CDR1 SGDLS and CDR2 YYNGEE. Between the trimmed V and J ends, which lost 2 bases and 0 bases, there was a span of 12 bases. The CDR3 nucleotides are TGTGCCAGCAGCGTCGCAGGGGACGGCTCTGGAAACACCATATATTTT. Protein sequence: CASSVAGDGSGNTIYF.

This chain uses TRBV4-1 with TRBJ2-7, with a tentative D call TRBD2 (6 bases). Germline V gene data show CDR1 as MGHRA and CDR2 as YSYEKL. Trimming cost V 4 bases and J 0 bases, with 25 bases left between them. The CDR3 length is 19 residues. CDR3 DNA: TGCGCCAGCAGCCCACGGACAACACTCAGGACTATCCGCTCCTACGAGCAGTACTTC. The encoded protein is CASSPRTTLRTIRSYEQYF.

The rearrangement uses TRBV13 and TRBJ2-7; 13 bases agree with TRBD2. This CDR3 contains 19 residues. Germline V CDR1 and CDR2: PRHDT, FYEKMQ (reference sequence). V lost 5 bases to trimming and J lost 3 bases; unmatched junction nucleotides: 16. The CDR3 spells CASSPLGLAGEGGHYEQYF. The CDR3 DNA reads as TGTGCCAGCAGCCCTTTAGGACTAGCGGGAGAGGGCGGACACTACGAGCAGTACTTC.

The chain combines TRBV27 with TRBJ1-2; D ambiguous. V was pared by 6 bases and J by 7 bases, with 18 bases between. This CDR3 comprises 14 residues. The germline CDR1 and CDR2 sequences are MNHEY and SMNVEV (reference sequence). DNA for the CDR3: TGTGCCAGCAGCGAGGGCGCAGGTTTATTTGGCTACACCTTC. The encoded protein is CASSEGAGLFGYTF.

The chain uses TRBV27 and TRBJ2-7; 9 positions agree with TRBD1. CDR1 MNHEY and CDR2 SMNVEV come from the germline V gene (reference sequence). The CDR3 totals 14 residues. Losses at the gene ends were 5 bases for V and 6 bases for J; bases not matched to a gene: 8. The CDR3 DNA reads as TGTGCCAGCAGTATCACAGGGGGCTACGGCGAGCAGTACTTC. It translates to CASSITGGYGEQYF.

The rearrangement uses TRBV7-9 and TRBJ2-7; D is perhaps TRBD1 (6 bases). Trimming left V 3 bases short and J 7 bases short, with 28 bases between. This CDR3 comprises 18 residues. CDR1 is SEHNR, CDR2 FQNEAQ, per germline (reference sequence). The CDR3 is CASSLGPGLGQREGEQYF. CDR3 nucleotide sequence: TGTGCCAGCAGCTTGGGGCCCGGTCTGGGACAAAGGGAAGGGGAGCAGTACTTC. Looking up the rest from reference TRBV7-9 and TRBJ2-7 gives the full variable domain: DTGVSQNPRHKITKRGQNVTFRCDPISEHNRLYWYRQTLGQGPEFLTYFQNEAQLEKSRLLSDRFSAERPKGSFSTLEIQRTEQGDSAMYLCASSLGPGLGQREGEQYFGPGTRLTVT.

The chain carries TRBV15 and TRBJ2-7; 11 nucleotides align to TRBD2. The length of the CDR3 is 14 residues. The germline V gene encodes CDR1 LNHNV and CDR2 YYDKDF (reference sequence). J was trimmed by 4 bases and V by 4 bases; bases with no gene match: 3. The CDR3 reads CATSTRTSGYEQYF. For the CDR3, the DNA is TGTGCCACCAGCACGAGGACTAGCGGGTACGAGCAGTACTTC.

The chain combines TRBV23-1 with TRBJ1-2; 10 nucleotides match TRBD1. TRBV23-1 has ORF status, its function being uncertain. There are 17 residues in the CDR3. The V gene end was trimmed by 6 bases and the J gene end by 3 bases; junction bases not matched to a gene: 13. The CDR3 nucleotides read TGCGCCAGCAGACTACCGGGACAGGGGTCGGGTGACTATGGCTACACCTTC. It is translated as CASRLPGQGSGDYGYTF.